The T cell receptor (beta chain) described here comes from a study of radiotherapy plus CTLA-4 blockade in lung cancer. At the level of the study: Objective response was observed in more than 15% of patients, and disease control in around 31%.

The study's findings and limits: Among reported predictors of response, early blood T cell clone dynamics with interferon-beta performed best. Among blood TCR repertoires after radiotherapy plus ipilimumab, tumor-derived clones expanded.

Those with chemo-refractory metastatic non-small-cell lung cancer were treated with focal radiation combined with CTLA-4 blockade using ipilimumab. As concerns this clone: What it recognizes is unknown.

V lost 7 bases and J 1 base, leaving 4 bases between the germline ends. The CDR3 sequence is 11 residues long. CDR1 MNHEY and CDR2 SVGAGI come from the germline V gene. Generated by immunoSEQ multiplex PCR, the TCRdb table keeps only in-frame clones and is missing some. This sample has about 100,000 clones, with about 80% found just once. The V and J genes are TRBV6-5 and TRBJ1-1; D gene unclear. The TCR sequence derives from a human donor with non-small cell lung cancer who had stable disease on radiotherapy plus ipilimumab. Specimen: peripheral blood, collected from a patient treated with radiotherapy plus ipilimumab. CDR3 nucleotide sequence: TGTGCCAGCATCGGGAACACTGAAGCTTTCTTT. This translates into CASIGNTEAFF.